A selection of T cell receptor beta chains follows, all from one sample in a study of blood T cell repertoires in COVID-19. Profiling relied on immunoSEQ multiplex PCR, and the TCRdb table lists in-frame clones only, not all of them. The data contain around 250,000 clones, more than 85% of them singletons. The material sequenced was peripheral blood. Source of these receptors: a woman aged 70-85 years with active or convalescent COVID-19. Both conserved end residues are trimmed from each CDR3. The size field is filled for only some rows; it gives once, few, many or a size class.

J gene: TRBJ1-5; V gene: TRBV18; clone size: -; CDR3 protein: ASSPRAGSNQPQH
J gene: TRBJ2-5; V gene: TRBV5-1; clone size: -; CDR3 protein: ASSRLLNEGAQY
J gene: TRBJ1-3; V gene: TRBV6-1; clone size: few; CDR3 protein: ASSDIPLSGNTIY
J gene: TRBJ1-2; V gene: TRBV6-4; clone size: -; CDR3 protein: ASSATLSQGGGYT
J gene: TRBJ2-3; V gene: TRBV7-8; clone size: -; CDR3 protein: ASSLANPNSPDTQY
J gene: TRBJ2-7; V gene: TRBV7-9; clone size: many; CDR3 protein: ASSQGTGAPYEQY
J gene: TRBJ1-5; V gene: TRBV19; clone size: -; CDR3 protein: ASSMEGGYSNQPQH
J gene: TRBJ1-2; V gene: TRBV19; clone size: few; CDR3 protein: ASTPGGYGYT
J gene: TRBJ1-3; V gene: TRBV9; clone size: once; CDR3 protein: ASSVLRSGSGNTIY
J gene: TRBJ1-6; V gene: TRBV27; clone size: once; CDR3 protein: ASSLGAWGNSPLH
J gene: TRBJ1-2; V gene: TRBV24-1; clone size: few; CDR3 protein: ATSDARRFEGGYT
J gene: TRBJ1-4; V gene: TRBV7-9; clone size: -; CDR3 protein: ASSIGQSEKEKLF
J gene: TRBJ1-4; V gene: TRBV5-4; clone size: once; CDR3 protein: ASSSRRTQRNEKLF
J gene: TRBJ1-5; V gene: TRBV2; clone size: -; CDR3 protein: ASSDRGPQPQH
J gene: TRBJ2-7; V gene: TRBV3-1/TRBV3-2; clone size: -; CDR3 protein: ASIGTMVGEQY
J gene: TRBJ1-2; V gene: TRBV6-5; clone size: few; CDR3 protein: ASSRGPHDGYT
J gene: TRBJ1-2; V gene: TRBV28; clone size: -; CDR3 protein: ASSTEYYGYT
J gene: TRBJ2-1; V gene: TRBV10-3; clone size: -; CDR3 protein: ATLSLYEQF
J gene: TRBJ1-2; V gene: TRBV24-1; clone size: -; CDR3 protein: ATGGSGTGVWGYT
J gene: TRBJ2-2; V gene: TRBV7-9; clone size: -; CDR3 protein: ASNLGGYTGELF
J gene: TRBJ1-3; V gene: TRBV18; clone size: -; CDR3 protein: ASSPPGFPAGNTIY
J gene: TRBJ1-1; V gene: TRBV9; clone size: -; CDR3 protein: ASSVAQNTEAF
J gene: TRBJ1-1; V gene: TRBV6-6; clone size: -; CDR3 protein: ASSSRQGRDTEAF
J gene: TRBJ1-2; V gene: TRBV24-1; clone size: once; CDR3 protein: ATSDRVNYGYT
J gene: TRBJ2-7; V gene: TRBV25-1; clone size: once; CDR3 protein: ASSVGRAYEQY
J gene: TRBJ1-2; V gene: TRBV18; clone size: -; CDR3 protein: ASSPRGEGYT
J gene: TRBJ1-1; V gene: TRBV19; clone size: -; CDR3 protein: ASRYVSMNTEAF
J gene: TRBJ2-4; V gene: TRBV15; clone size: once; CDR3 protein: ATSRDPGGLDIQY
J gene: TRBJ1-1; V gene: TRBV19; clone size: many; CDR3 protein: ASSITGVNTEAF
J gene: TRBJ1-3; V gene: TRBV7-9; clone size: -; CDR3 protein: ASTPGQYYTRTGNTIY
J gene: TRBJ2-3; V gene: TRBV10-1; clone size: -; CDR3 protein: ASSAGVSTDTQY
J gene: TRBJ2-5; V gene: TRBV14; clone size: -; CDR3 protein: ASSLSGGSTQY
J gene: TRBJ2-2; V gene: TRBV18; clone size: -; CDR3 protein: ASRQDTGELF
J gene: TRBJ2-1; V gene: TRBV6-2/TRBV6-3; clone size: -; CDR3 protein: ASSTGTGRNEQF
J gene: TRBJ2-7; V gene: TRBV24-1; clone size: once; CDR3 protein: AGSGGFRYEQY
J gene: TRBJ2-7; V gene: TRBV4-3; clone size: -; CDR3 protein: ASSQGAGGDEQY
J gene: TRBJ1-2; V gene: TRBV19; clone size: -; CDR3 protein: ASSSGGVLGYGYT
J gene: TRBJ1-4; V gene: TRBV10-3; clone size: -; CDR3 protein: AISRQGVSTNEKLF
J gene: TRBJ2-7; V gene: TRBV29-1; clone size: -; CDR3 protein: SVQGLLYEQY
J gene: TRBJ1-6; V gene: TRBV19; clone size: once; CDR3 protein: ASSTTGDLYNSPLH
J gene: TRBJ1-1; V gene: TRBV6-2/TRBV6-3; clone size: once; CDR3 protein: ASSYLRGGRSNTEAF
J gene: TRBJ2-7; V gene: TRBV7-9; clone size: -; CDR3 protein: ASSLGSSSYEQY
J gene: TRBJ1-5; V gene: TRBV6-2/TRBV6-3; clone size: once; CDR3 protein: ASSSTGFQPQH
J gene: TRBJ1-3; V gene: TRBV19; clone size: -; CDR3 protein: AVGGTEYSGNTIY
J gene: TRBJ2-2; V gene: TRBV7-8; clone size: -; CDR3 protein: ASSSGTSGGITGELF
J gene: TRBJ2-4; V gene: TRBV19; clone size: -; CDR3 protein: ASSLLGRGAENIQY
J gene: TRBJ2-7; V gene: TRBV19; clone size: few; CDR3 protein: ASKGSGDRVYEQY
J gene: TRBJ2-2; V gene: TRBV4-3; clone size: -; CDR3 protein: ASSLGTRNTGELF
J gene: TRBJ1-4; V gene: TRBV28; clone size: -; CDR3 protein: ALAVGLNEKLF
J gene: TRBJ1-2; V gene: TRBV6-5; clone size: -; CDR3 protein: ASSSVQGGYT
J gene: TRBJ1-2; V gene: TRBV4-3; clone size: -; CDR3 protein: ASSPQGQNYGYT
J gene: TRBJ2-1; V gene: TRBV7-2; clone size: -; CDR3 protein: ASSLRTGLIIGSYNEQF
J gene: TRBJ1-1; V gene: TRBV5-4; clone size: -; CDR3 protein: ASSLAGTGNTEAF
J gene: TRBJ1-1; V gene: TRBV5-1; clone size: -; CDR3 protein: ASSTDRDTEAF
J gene: TRBJ2-7; V gene: TRBV3-1/TRBV3-2; clone size: -; CDR3 protein: ASSQWNQRGPSQY